The present T cell receptor (beta chain) was sequenced within a study of blood T cells in healthy people across ages. Overall study results and limits: Long-lived donors carried more naive CD4+ cells and greater diversity than aged donors. The donors' CMV status was not determined, possibly confounding changes in expanded clonotypes. Across the age range, TCR beta diversity per million T cells fell in a roughly linear way.

In the case of this clonotype: Its matching antigen is unknown. Being one base from a much bigger clone, this may be a read error.

With a J-beta primer mix and a sample-barcoded 5' primer, a second PCR ran about 6 to 11 cycles. From the 5' RACE reads, TCRdb called clonotypes with MiXCR, one entry per CDR3 protein. The sample gives about 1.7 million distinct CDR3 sequences, 28% of which show up once; less than 9.5% is in the top ten. This CDR3 spans 14 amino acids. Germline CDR1 is SGHTA and CDR2 is FQGNSA. V shed 6 bases and J 3 bases; nucleotides not matched to a gene: 8. The chain couples TRBV7-2 to TRBJ2-7; 7 bases map to TRBD2. Sequencing used blood. This receptor was identified in a woman between 25 and 40 years old in good health. CDR3 in amino acids: CASRNPSGFYEQYF. CDR3 nucleotides: TGTGCCAGCAGGAACCCTAGCGGCTTCTACGAGCAGTACTTC.